This record covers a single T cell receptor (beta chain). Trimming took 6 bases from V and 5 from J, leaving 14 bases between them. CDR3 length equals 14 residues. The germline gives CDR1 MNHNS, CDR2 SASEGT. Sequencing used immunoSEQ multiplex PCR; TCRdb keeps in-frame clones, though not all of them. The table lists around 170,000 clones, approximately 90% of them singletons. The entry originates in a study of blood T cell repertoires in COVID-19. Study context: The origin of the acute and convalescent COVID-19 samples was the United States, Italy and Spain. T cells, B-cell-depleted T cells, or PBMCs supplied cDNA or gDNA.

Source material: peripheral blood. The V gene is TRBV6-1, the J gene TRBJ1-5; weak D call: TRBD1 (5 bases). This sequence was found in a man in his 60s with acute or convalescent COVID-19. This CDR3 reads CASSAGRGDQPQHF. DNA of the CDR3: TGTGCCAGCAGCGCGGGAAGGGGTGATCAGCCCCAGCATTTT.